This is a list of T cell receptor beta chains from one sample in a study of T-cell memory formation after mild COVID-19. TCRdb called the 5' RACE reads again in MiXCR, with one record for every CDR3 protein. The sample holds under 400,000 distinct CDR3 sequences, around 28% seen once. Sequencing input: PBMCs or a T cell subset sorted from them (not recorded which). The receptors come from an adult woman who had mild COVID-19 (a few samples of this study predate the infection). Cell type and time point are not known. Both conserved end residues are part of each CDR3. The order of the fields is V gene, J gene, D gene, clone size, CDR3 DNA, CDR3 protein. D genes are given only for firm matches. Not all rows give a size; the values are once, few, many and, for expanded clones, a class.

v_gene: TRBV24-1
j_gene: TRBJ2-7
d_gene: TRBD1
abundance: -
CDR3nt: TGTGCCACCGCACCGGGACAGGGGGCCTACGAGCAGTACTTC
CDR3aa: CATAPGQGAYEQYF

v_gene: TRBV7-9
j_gene: TRBJ1-2
d_gene: -
abundance: few
CDR3nt: TGTGCCAGCAGCTTAGCCGGGGCCAGGGGATATGGCTACACCTTC
CDR3aa: CASSLAGARGYGYTF

v_gene: TRBV9
j_gene: TRBJ1-3
d_gene: -
abundance: -
CDR3nt: TGTGCCAGCAGCGTAGAAGGGGCTGGAAACACCATATATTTT
CDR3aa: CASSVEGAGNTIYF

v_gene: TRBV24-1
j_gene: TRBJ2-2
d_gene: -
abundance: -
CDR3nt: TGTGCCACCACCAAGGAGGGGACCGGGGAGCTGTTTTTT
CDR3aa: CATTKEGTGELFF

v_gene: TRBV6-6
j_gene: TRBJ2-3
d_gene: -
abundance: -
CDR3nt: TGTGCCAGCAGTTACTCACAGGGTCGAGATACGCAGTATTTT
CDR3aa: CASSYSQGRDTQYF

v_gene: TRBV27
j_gene: TRBJ2-3
d_gene: -
abundance: -
CDR3nt: TGTGCCAGCAGTTTTTTAGGGGTCGGAACAGATACGCAGTATTTT
CDR3aa: CASSFLGVGTDTQYF

v_gene: TRBV29-1
j_gene: TRBJ1-2
d_gene: -
abundance: few
CDR3nt: TGCAGCGTGGCACTATGGGGCTCAGCTAACTATGGCTACACCTTC
CDR3aa: CSVALWGSANYGYTF

v_gene: TRBV29-1
j_gene: TRBJ1-1
d_gene: -
abundance: -
CDR3nt: TGCAGCGACCTCAGGGACGTGAACACTGAAGCTTTCTTT
CDR3aa: CSDLRDVNTEAFF

v_gene: TRBV6-5
j_gene: TRBJ2-3
d_gene: TRBD2
abundance: -
CDR3nt: TGTGCCAGCAGTTACGGCGGGAGGGAAACAGATACGCAGTATTTT
CDR3aa: CASSYGGRETDTQYF

v_gene: TRBV20-1
j_gene: TRBJ2-7
d_gene: TRBD2
abundance: few
CDR3nt: TGCAGTGCCTCTGAGCTAGCGGGAGCTTACTACGAGCAGTACTTC
CDR3aa: CSASELAGAYYEQYF

v_gene: TRBV14
j_gene: TRBJ1-3
d_gene: -
abundance: few
CDR3nt: TGTGCCAGCAGCCAAGATCTAGCTTCAGTCTCTGGAAACACCATATATTTT
CDR3aa: CASSQDLASVSGNTIYF

v_gene: TRBV5-1
j_gene: TRBJ2-5
d_gene: -
abundance: -
CDR3nt: TGCGCCAGCAGCTTGACTACAGGACAAGCGGAGACCCAGTACTTC
CDR3aa: CASSLTTGQAETQYF

v_gene: TRBV11-2
j_gene: TRBJ2-3
d_gene: -
abundance: -
CDR3nt: TGTGCCAGCAGACGGGCCTCTAGCACAGATACGCAGTATTTT
CDR3aa: CASRRASSTDTQYF

v_gene: TRBV5-1
j_gene: TRBJ2-7
d_gene: -
abundance: many
CDR3nt: TGCGCCAGCAGCTTGTCACCAGGGGCCTACGAGCAGTACTTC
CDR3aa: CASSLSPGAYEQYF

v_gene: TRBV19
j_gene: TRBJ2-1
d_gene: TRBD2
abundance: few
CDR3nt: TGTGCCAGTAGTATAGGAGGGACTAGCGGGAGGGCCTACAATGAGCAGTTCTTC
CDR3aa: CASSIGGTSGRAYNEQFF

v_gene: TRBV7-6
j_gene: TRBJ2-3
d_gene: TRBD2
abundance: -
CDR3nt: TGTGCCAGCAGCTTAGCGACTAGCGGGTGGAGCACAGATACGCAGTATTTT
CDR3aa: CASSLATSGWSTDTQYF

v_gene: TRBV2
j_gene: TRBJ2-3
d_gene: -
abundance: -
CDR3nt: TGTGCCAGCACACCCGCTACTAGCAGCACAGATACGCAGTATTTT
CDR3aa: CASTPATSSTDTQYF

v_gene: TRBV4-2
j_gene: TRBJ2-1
d_gene: TRBD2
abundance: few
CDR3nt: TGTGCCAGCAGCCAAGATGTGCAAGGACTAGCGTCCTACAATGAGCAGTTCTTC
CDR3aa: CASSQDVQGLASYNEQFF

v_gene: TRBV7-7
j_gene: TRBJ1-1
d_gene: -
abundance: -
CDR3nt: TGTGCCAGCAGCTTACGACTGGACACTGAAGCTTTCTTT
CDR3aa: CASSLRLDTEAFF

v_gene: TRBV6-2/TRBV6-3
j_gene: TRBJ2-7
d_gene: -
abundance: -
CDR3nt: TGTGCCAGCAGTTATACGGGGCCCTCCTACGAGCAGTACTTC
CDR3aa: CASSYTGPSYEQYF

v_gene: TRBV5-1
j_gene: TRBJ2-3
d_gene: -
abundance: -
CDR3nt: TGCGCCAGCAGCGCGGGACAGCTCACAGATACGCAGTATTTT
CDR3aa: CASSAGQLTDTQYF

v_gene: TRBV10-3
j_gene: TRBJ1-3
d_gene: TRBD1
abundance: -
CDR3nt: TGTGCCATCAGTGACCCGACAGGGAGCGGAAACACCATATATTTT
CDR3aa: CAISDPTGSGNTIYF

v_gene: TRBV4-1
j_gene: TRBJ2-3
d_gene: TRBD2
abundance: -
CDR3nt: TGCGCCAGCAGCCAGGGGACTAGAGGCGGGACAGATACGCAGTATTTT
CDR3aa: CASSQGTRGGTDTQYF

v_gene: TRBV5-1
j_gene: TRBJ2-6
d_gene: -
abundance: -
CDR3nt: TGCGCCAGCAGCTTGGAAGACTCTGGGGCCAACGTCCTGACTTTC
CDR3aa: CASSLEDSGANVLTF

v_gene: TRBV14
j_gene: TRBJ2-5
d_gene: -
abundance: few
CDR3nt: TGTGCCAGCAGCCAGCCCGAGGTAGAGCGCCTACAAGAGACCCAGTACTTC
CDR3aa: CASSQPEVERLQETQYF

v_gene: TRBV9
j_gene: TRBJ2-1
d_gene: -
abundance: -
CDR3nt: TGTGCCAGCAGCGTAGTACCCCGACAGGTCTACAATGAGCAGTTCTTC
CDR3aa: CASSVVPRQVYNEQFF

v_gene: TRBV6-2/TRBV6-3
j_gene: TRBJ1-1
d_gene: TRBD1
abundance: -
CDR3nt: TGTGCCAGCAGTAGAAACAGGGGCACTGAAGCTTTCTTT
CDR3aa: CASSRNRGTEAFF

v_gene: TRBV6-2/TRBV6-3
j_gene: TRBJ1-2
d_gene: TRBD1
abundance: -
CDR3nt: TGTGCCAGCAGATCGAGGACAGGGAGCTATGGCTACACCTTC
CDR3aa: CASRSRTGSYGYTF

v_gene: TRBV15
j_gene: TRBJ2-3
d_gene: TRBD2
abundance: few
CDR3nt: TGTGCCACCAGCAGAGCTTGGAGCGGGGGAGACGATACGCAGTATTTT
CDR3aa: CATSRAWSGGDDTQYF